The rows below give T cell receptor beta chains drawn from one sample of a study of cytomegalovirus exposure and HLA in healthy donors. The method was immunoSEQ multiplex PCR; TCRdb's version includes in-frame clones alone and lacks a portion of them. In the table there are about 93,000 clones, roughly 63% of which are singletons. Material for sequencing was PBMCs. The receptors stem from a boy between 10 and 17 years old in good health and CMV-seropositive. CDR3s include the opening cysteine and the closing phenylalanine or tryptophan. The order of the fields is V gene, D gene, J gene, clone size, CDR3 protein, CDR3 DNA. D genes are given only for firm matches. Size is stated for part of the rows, as once, few or many counts, or as a class when the clone is expanded.

TRBV5-4,TRBD2,TRBJ2-3,-,CASSPKREGLVPDTQYF,TGTGCCAGCAGCCCTAAGCGGGAGGGCCTTGTTCCAGATACGCAGTATTTT
TRBV4-3,TRBD1,TRBJ1-4,-,CASSQEYRGQFNEKLFF,TGCGCCAGCAGCCAAGAATATCGGGGACAGTTTAATGAAAAACTGTTTTTT
TRBV12-2,-,TRBJ1-4,-,CASRLAGDLTNEKLFF,TGTGCAAGTCGCTTAGCGGGGGACTTGACTAATGAAAAACTGTTTTTT
TRBV7-6,TRBD1,TRBJ2-7,few,CASSTGAYEQYF,TGTGCCAGCAGCACAGGGGCCTACGAGCAGTACTTC
TRBV28,-,TRBJ1-3,few,CASSLPGAGNTIYF,TGTGCCAGCAGTTTACCCGGGGCTGGAAACACCATATATTTT
TRBV19,-,TRBJ2-1,-,CATREGLSSYNEQFF,TGTGCCACTCGAGAGGGCCTGAGCTCCTACAATGAGCAGTTCTTC
TRBV12-2,-,TRBJ2-2,-,CASRFITGTGAGTGELFF,TGTGCAAGTCGCTTCATTACCGGGACAGGGGCGGGCACCGGGGAGCTGTTTTTT
TRBV5-4,-,TRBJ2-6,once,CASSLAVGGSGANVLTF,TGTGCCAGCAGCTTGGCCGTCGGAGGATCTGGGGCCAACGTCCTGACTTTC
TRBV30,TRBD1,TRBJ1-5,few,CAWSRQGQPQHF,TGTGCCTGGAGTCGACAGGGTCAGCCCCAGCATTTT
TRBV6-6,-,TRBJ1-5,-,CASSYTPLGEAQHF,TGTGCCAGCAGTTATACCCCCTTGGGGGAGGCCCAGCATTTT
TRBV15,-,TRBJ2-1,-,CATSRSWRVSEQFF,TGTGCCACCAGCAGATCATGGCGGGTCTCTGAGCAGTTCTTC
TRBV9,-,TRBJ2-1,-,CASSEGGGAGAFNEQFF,TGTGCCAGCAGCGAAGGGGGAGGCGCGGGGGCGTTCAATGAGCAGTTCTTC
TRBV30,-,TRBJ2-1,few,CAWSVPAGFWNEQFF,TGTGCCTGGAGTGTACCAGCGGGCTTTTGGAATGAGCAGTTCTTC
TRBV4-2,TRBD2,TRBJ2-6,-,CASSQEGLAGGGGANVLTF,TGTGCCAGCAGCCAAGAAGGACTAGCGGGAGGGGGTGGGGCCAACGTCCTGACTTTC
TRBV5-1,-,TRBJ1-4,few,CASSWGGEKLFF,TGCGCCAGCAGCTGGGGGGGGGAAAAACTGTTTTTT
TRBV10-2,-,TRBJ2-7,-,CASTPRHPYEQYF,TGCGCCAGCACCCCTAGGCACCCCTACGAGCAGTACTTC
TRBV11-2,TRBD2,TRBJ2-7,-,CASSSRTSGRYEQYF,TGTGCCAGCAGCTCAAGGACTAGCGGTCGTTACGAGCAGTACTTC
TRBV6-5,-,TRBJ2-7,-,CASSNATYYSYEQYF,TGTGCCAGCAGTAACGCGACGTACTACTCCTACGAGCAGTACTTC
TRBV5-1,-,TRBJ2-5,-,CASSLDGGETQYF,TGCGCCAGCAGCTTGGATGGCGGAGAGACCCAGTACTTC
TRBV5-4,-,TRBJ1-4,few,CASSLGGGATNEKLFF,TGTGCCAGCAGCTTGGGTGGTGGAGCAACTAATGAAAAACTGTTTTTT
TRBV18,TRBD1,TRBJ2-2,-,CASSGTGTRNTGELFF,TGTGCCAGCTCCGGGACAGGGACCAGAAACACCGGGGAGCTGTTTTTT
TRBV19,TRBD2,TRBJ2-5,-,CASSIAASGIQETQYF,TGTGCCAGTAGTATCGCGGCTAGCGGGATCCAAGAGACCCAGTACTTC
TRBV5-4,TRBD1,TRBJ2-1,few,CASSLYGQGAVYEQFF,TGTGCCAGCAGCTTGTACGGGCAGGGGGCGGTTTATGAGCAGTTCTTC
TRBV5-6,TRBD1,TRBJ1-1,-,CASSDSTGRYTEAFF,TGTGCCAGCAGCGACTCGACAGGGAGGTACACTGAAGCTTTCTTT